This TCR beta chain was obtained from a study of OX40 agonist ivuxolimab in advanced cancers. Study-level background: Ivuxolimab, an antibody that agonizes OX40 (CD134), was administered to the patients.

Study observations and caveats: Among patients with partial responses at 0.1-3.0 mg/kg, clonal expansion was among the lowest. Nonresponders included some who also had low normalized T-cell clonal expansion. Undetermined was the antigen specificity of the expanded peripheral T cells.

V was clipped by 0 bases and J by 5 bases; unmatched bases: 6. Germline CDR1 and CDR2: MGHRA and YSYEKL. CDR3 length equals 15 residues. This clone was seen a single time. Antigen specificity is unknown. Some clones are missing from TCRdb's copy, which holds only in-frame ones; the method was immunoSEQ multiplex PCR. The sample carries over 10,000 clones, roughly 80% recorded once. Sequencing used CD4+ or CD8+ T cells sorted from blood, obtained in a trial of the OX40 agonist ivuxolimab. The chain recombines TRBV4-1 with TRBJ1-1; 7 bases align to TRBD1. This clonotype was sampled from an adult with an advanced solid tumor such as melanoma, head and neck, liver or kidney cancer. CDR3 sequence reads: CASSQDTRGETEAFF. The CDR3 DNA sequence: TGCGCCAGCAGCCAAGATACCAGGGGGGAGACTGAAGCTTTCTTT.